These 25 T cell receptor beta chains were all obtained from the same sample, sequenced in a study of blood T cell repertoires in COVID-19. Clones were read by immunoSEQ multiplex PCR, and TCRdb kept only the in-frame ones, dropping some. The data hold about 480,000 clones, with about 88% observed a single time. Sequences were obtained from PBMCs or T cells enriched from blood (not recorded which). These receptor sequences come from a woman aged 55-70 years who had recovered from COVID-19.

The chain employs TRBV2 and TRBJ1-2; D unresolved. The CDR3 covers 13 residues. Germline CDR1 SNHLY, CDR2 FYNNEI. V lost 8 bases and J 8 bases, leaving 18 bases between the germline ends. CDR3 in amino acids: CASLRVPGGGYTF. The CDR3 bases are TGTGCCAGCCTGAGGGTCCCGGGTGGAGGCTACACCTTC.

The V gene is TRBV7-2, the J gene TRBJ1-3, with D maybe TRBD1 (5 bases). CDR1 SGHTA and CDR2 FQGNSA come from the germline V gene. The CDR3 runs 13 residues. Trimming removed 5 bases from V and 4 bases from J, with 9 bases in between. The DNA for the CDR3 is TGTGCCAGCAGCGCGGACACAGGAAACACCATATATTTT. The encoded protein is CASSADTGNTIYF.

The chain couples TRBV24-1 to TRBJ1-2; 8 bases are a match to TRBD1. V gave up 7 bases and J gave up 3 bases; unmatched junction bases: 6. CDR1 is KGHDR and CDR2 is SFDVKD in the germline V gene. The CDR3 spans 14 residues. The CDR3 sequence is CATSGRGRDYGYTF. The CDR3 nucleotides are TGTGCCACCAGCGGCAGGGGGCGCGACTATGGCTACACCTTC.

The V and J genes are TRBV5-1 and TRBJ2-2, with TRBD1 identical over 11 bases. CDR1 SGHRS and CDR2 YFSETQ come from the germline V gene. The CDR3 covers 16 residues. V lost 4 bases to trimming and J lost 6 bases; unmatched junction nucleotides: 8. CDR3 amino acids: CASSPAGTGGPGELFF. DNA for the CDR3: TGCGCCAGCAGCCCTGCCGGGACAGGGGGTCCCGGGGAGCTGTTTTTT. Together with reference TRBV5-1 and TRBJ2-2, the CDR3 gives the full variable domain: KAGVTQTPRYLIKTRGQQVTLSCSPISGHRSVSWYQQTPGQGLQFLFEYFSETQRNKGNFPGRFSGRQFSNSRSEMNVSTLELGDSALYLCASSPAGTGGPGELFFGEGSRLTVL.

V is TRBV15 and J is TRBJ1-1, with D possibly being TRBD1 (6 bases). Germline V gives CDR1 LNHNV, CDR2 YYDKDF (reference sequence). Deletions cut 0 bases from V and 4 bases from J, with 9 bases between. The CDR3 is made up of 14 amino acids. CDR3 sequence reads: CATSRDLGGTEAFF. The CDR3, as DNA: TGTGCCACCAGCAGAGATCTAGGGGGCACTGAAGCTTTCTTT.

The V call is TRBV7-8, the J call TRBJ2-5; TRBD2 matches at 13 bases. The CDR3 loop spans 16 amino acids. V gave up 5 bases and J gave up 5 bases; unmatched junction bases: 8. The V gene's germline CDR1 is SGHVS and CDR2 FQNEAQ. The DNA of the CDR3 is TGTGCCAGCAGCGCAACTAGCGGGGGGGGGCTGGAGACCCAGTACTTC. Translating it yields CASSATSGGGLETQYF.

The chain has TRBV6-2 or TRBV6-3 and TRBJ1-1; D remains ambiguous. This CDR3 spans 16 amino acids. V was pared by 2 bases and J by 1 base, with 14 bases between. Germline CDR1 reads MNHEY; CDR2 reads SVGEGT. In DNA form, the CDR3 reads TGTGCCAGCAGTTACCGCCCAACAAAGAAGAACACTGAAGCTTTCTTT. Its protein is CASSYRPTKKNTEAFF.

The chain uses TRBV5-6 and TRBJ2-3; TRBD2 aligns across 12 bases. The germline gives CDR1 SGHDT, CDR2 YYEEEE. CDR3 length: 16 amino acids. Unmatched junction bases numbered 9, after V lost 7 bases and J lost 3 bases. CDR3 sequence reads: CASRYLAGGPTDTQYF. CDR3 nucleotide sequence: TGTGCCAGCCGCTACCTAGCGGGGGGGCCAACAGATACGCAGTATTTT.

The rearrangement uses TRBV19 and TRBJ1-1; 9 bases match TRBD1. The V segment lost 6 bases and the J segment 12 bases; nucleotides outside the gene matches: 14. Germline V gene lookup returns CDR1 LNHDA and CDR2 SQIVND (reference sequence). The CDR3 consists of 14 residues. The CDR3 spells CASSRIGQGSETFF. CDR3 nucleotide sequence: TGTGCCAGTAGCCGGATTGGACAGGGGAGCGAAACTTTCTTT.

The genes are TRBV18 and TRBJ2-5, with 10 bases that match TRBD1. In germline, CDR1 is KGHSH, CDR2 LQKENI. The V segment lost 6 bases and the J segment 5 bases; nucleotides outside the gene matches: 6. CDR3 length: 14 amino acids. The chain's CDR3 is CASSRTGGMETQYF. CDR3 DNA: TGTGCCAGCTCCCGGACAGGGGGAATGGAGACCCAGTACTTC.

The chain carries TRBV2 and TRBJ1-2; no clear D. V was shortened by 7 bases and J by 8 bases, with 17 bases between the two germline ends. This CDR3 comprises 13 residues. CDR1 SNHLY and CDR2 FYNNEI come from the germline V gene. The CDR3 reads CASNYDEGGGYTF. In DNA, the CDR3 is TGTGCCAGCAACTACGACGAGGGAGGCGGCTACACCTTC. The variable domain in full, completed from reference TRBV2 and TRBJ1-2, reads EPEVTQTPSHQVTQMGQEVILRCVPISNHLYFYWYRQILGQKVEFLVSFYNNEISEKSEIFDDQFSVERPDGSNFTLKIRSTKLEDSAMYFCASNYDEGGGYTFGSGTRLTVV.

The V gene is TRBV4-2, the J gene TRBJ2-7; 9 bases match TRBD1. The CDR3 has 18 residues. Germline V gene data show CDR1 as LGHNA and CDR2 as YNFKEQ. The J segment lost 4 bases and the V segment lost 2 bases, leaving 15 bases of the junction unmatched. The DNA for the CDR3 is TGTGCCAGCAGCCAAATCACAAGGTACGGGACAGGGATATACGAGCAGTACGTC. It specifies CASSQITRYGTGIYEQYV.

The chain carries TRBV6-5 and TRBJ2-3, with a tentative D call TRBD1 (6 bases). The germline gives CDR1 MNHEY, CDR2 SVGAGI. Trimming removed 1 base from V and 5 bases from J, with 10 bases in between. The CDR3 spans 14 residues. The CDR3 spells CASSYWDNRDTQYF. Here the CDR3 DNA reads TGTGCCAGCAGTTACTGGGACAACAGAGATACGCAGTATTTT.

This clone appeared a few times. J is TRBJ1-4 and V is TRBV12-5; no clear D gene. Looked up from germline, CDR1 is LGHNT and CDR2 is FRNRAP. V shed 6 bases and J shed 4 bases, with 3 bases lying between them. This CDR3 spans 11 amino acids. The CDR3 DNA reads as TGTGCTAGTGGCCTTAATGAAAAACTGTTTTTT. Its protein product is CASGLNEKLFF.

This rearrangement joins TRBV18 to TRBJ1-2; D perhaps matches TRBD1 (6 bases). V shed 1 base and J shed 3 bases, with 12 bases lying between them. Germline CDR1 is KGHSH and CDR2 is LQKENI. This CDR3 spans 15 amino acids. The CDR3 is CASSPLQGKDYGYTF. The CDR3 DNA reads as TGTGCCAGCTCACCACTTCAGGGGAAAGACTATGGCTACACCTTC.

This rearrangement joins TRBV9 to TRBJ1-3; D unresolved. Germline CDR1 SGDLS, CDR2 YYNGEE. Between the trimmed V and J ends, which lost 4 bases and 0 bases, there was a span of 8 bases. The CDR3 has 14 amino acids. The CDR3 region has the DNA TGTGCCAGCAGCCAGAGAGGCTCTGGAAACACCATATATTTT. Translation: CASSQRGSGNTIYF.

A note on this clone: One junction end disagrees with the germline gene, perhaps due to a read error. This chain connects TRBV3-1 (or the pseudogene TRBV3-2) to TRBJ2-7; 11 bases align to TRBD2. Germline assignment: CDR1 LGHDT and CDR2 YNNKEL (reference sequence). CDR3 length equals 14 residues. The CDR3 region is CASSQGFSGGADHF. In DNA, the CDR3 is TGTGCCAGCAGCCAGGGTTTTAGCGGGGGGGCGGACCACTTC.

About this clone itself: This sample also contains other DNA sequences that code for the same CDR3. The genes are TRBV18 and TRBJ2-7; TRBD1 matches 7 bases. CDR1 is KGHSH, CDR2 LQKENI, per germline. This CDR3 is built from 13 residues. V gave up 3 bases and J gave up 3 bases; unmatched junction bases: 2. The CDR3 DNA reads TGTGCCAGCTCACCTGGACAGGACTACGAGCAGTACGTC. It is translated as CASSPGQDYEQYV.

The chain links TRBV10-2 to TRBJ2-7; 8 nucleotides match TRBD1. Unmatched junction bases numbered 11, after V lost 4 bases and J lost 3 bases. The length of the CDR3 is 16 residues. In germline, CDR1 is WSHSY, CDR2 SAAADI. In DNA form, the CDR3 reads TGCGCCAGCAGTGTCTCAGGGGGCGCGGGGTTCTACGAGCAGTACTTC. The encoded protein is CASSVSGGAGFYEQYF.

V and J are TRBV5-1 and TRBJ2-7; tentatively, D is TRBD2 (5 bases). The V gene's germline CDR1 is SGHRS and CDR2 YFSETQ. Trimming left V 0 bases short and J 1 base short, with 17 bases between. CDR3 length equals 17 residues. The CDR3 DNA is TGCGCCAGCAGCTTGGGAGGGCGAACCGGAATTTCCTACGAGCAGTACTTC. This translates into CASSLGGRTGISYEQYF.

The genes are TRBV5-4 and TRBJ2-7; TRBD2 matches at 13 bases. V trimming: 2 bases; J trimming: 7 bases; junction bases outside the gene matches: 9. Germline CDR1 reads SGHNT; CDR2 reads YYREEE (reference sequence). This CDR3 region has 16 residues. CDR3 protein: CASSFKTSGGAREQYF. The CDR3 nucleotides are TGTGCCAGCAGCTTTAAAACTAGCGGGGGGGCCAGGGAGCAGTACTTC.

The V and J genes are TRBV24-1 and TRBJ1-4, with a weak D call TRBD1 (5 bases). There are 17 residues in the CDR3. The germline V gene has CDR1 KGHDR and CDR2 SFDVKD. The V end lost 2 bases, the J end lost 0 bases, and 12 bases lay between the germline ends. The CDR3 coding sequence is TGTGCCACCAGTGATTCCAGGGTGGGGTCAACTAATGAAAAACTGTTTTTT. This encodes CATSDSRVGSTNEKLFF.

Here the CDR3 reads CASSQGSGRQPQHF. CDR3 nucleotides: TGTGCCAGCAGCCAGGGGAGCGGCCGGCAGCCCCAGCATTTT. The genes are TRBV3-1 (or the pseudogene TRBV3-2) and TRBJ1-5; D uncertain. V was cut by 3 bases and J by 7 bases, with 13 bases left in between. Germline loops: CDR1 LGHDT, CDR2 YNNKEL (reference sequence). This CDR3 has 14 residues.

For this clone: This sample also contains other DNA sequences that code for the same CDR3. The rearrangement links TRBV24-1 to TRBJ1-5; 9 positions match TRBD1. Germline CDR1 and CDR2: KGHDR and SFDVKD. V lost 3 bases and J lost 3; bases outside the gene matches: 5. The CDR3 loop spans 16 amino acids. CDR3 in amino acids: CATSDPGTGSNQPQHF. CDR3 sequence (DNA): TGTGCCACCAGTGATCCCGGGACAGGGTCCAATCAGCCCCAGCATTTT.

The gene calls are TRBV2 and TRBJ1-4, with 10 bases aligning to TRBD1. CDR1 and CDR2 (germline): SNHLY, FYNNEI. J was trimmed by 4 bases and V by 6 bases; bases with no gene match: 2. This CDR3 is 14 amino acids long. Written as DNA, the CDR3 is TGTGCCAGCAGAAGGGACAGGGGTAATGAAAAACTGTTTTTT. Protein sequence: CASRRDRGNEKLFF.